This TCR beta chain was recorded in a study of shared clonotypes between healthy human individuals. V trimming: 6 bases; J trimming: 9 bases; junction bases outside the gene matches: 9. Looked up from germline, CDR1 is GTSNPN and CDR2 is SVGIG (reference sequence). This CDR3 has 13 residues. Donors had no recently reported acute infections or vaccinations and were HIV-negative. To note about this clone: Its antigen is still unknown.

Findings and limits, study-wide: In this cohort, only blood was sampled, and tissue repertoires likely differ.

Under the authors' procedure: ImmunoSEQ only sent back junction sequences with no quality scores, so filtering was done differently. Sequencing used immunoSEQ multiplex PCR; TCRdb keeps in-frame clones, though not all of them. D and trimming come from the DNA, and the V and J calls and clone size come from that table. The table shows 550,000 to 700,000 clones, with 73% occurring only once. Sequenced sample: memory CD4+ T cells sorted from blood. Specified subset: CD45RA-negative fraction. This TCR derives from a woman aged 25-40 years in good health. The J gene is TRBJ2-1, the V gene TRBV30; 9 positions agree with TRBD2. Here the CDR3 DNA reads TGTGCCTGTAGCGGGAGATCCTCGGGTGAGCAGTTCTTC. Its protein product is CACSGRSSGEQFF.